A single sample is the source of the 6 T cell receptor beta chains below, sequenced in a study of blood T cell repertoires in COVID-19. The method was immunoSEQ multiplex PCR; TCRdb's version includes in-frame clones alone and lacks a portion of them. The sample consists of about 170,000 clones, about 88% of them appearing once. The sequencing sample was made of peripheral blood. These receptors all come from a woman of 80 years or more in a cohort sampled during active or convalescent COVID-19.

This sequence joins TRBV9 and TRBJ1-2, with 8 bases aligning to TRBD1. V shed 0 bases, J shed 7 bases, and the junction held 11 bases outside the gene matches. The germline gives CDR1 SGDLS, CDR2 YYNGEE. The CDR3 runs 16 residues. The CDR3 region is CASSVATDRGFSGYTF. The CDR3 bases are TGTGCCAGCAGCGTAGCCACCGACAGGGGATTTTCTGGCTACACCTTC.

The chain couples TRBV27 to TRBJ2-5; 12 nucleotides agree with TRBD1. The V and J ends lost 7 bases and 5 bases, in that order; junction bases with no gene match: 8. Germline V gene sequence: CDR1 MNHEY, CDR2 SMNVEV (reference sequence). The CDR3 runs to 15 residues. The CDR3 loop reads CASTRGQGAQETQYF. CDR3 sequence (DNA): TGTGCCAGCACCCGGGGACAGGGGGCGCAGGAGACCCAGTACTTC.

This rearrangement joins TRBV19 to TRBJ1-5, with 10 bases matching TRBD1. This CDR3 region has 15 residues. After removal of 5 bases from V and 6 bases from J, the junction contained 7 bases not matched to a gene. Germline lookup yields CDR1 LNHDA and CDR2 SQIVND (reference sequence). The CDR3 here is CASSVWTGGGQPQHF. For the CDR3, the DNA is TGTGCCAGTAGTGTATGGACAGGGGGAGGTCAGCCCCAGCATTTT.

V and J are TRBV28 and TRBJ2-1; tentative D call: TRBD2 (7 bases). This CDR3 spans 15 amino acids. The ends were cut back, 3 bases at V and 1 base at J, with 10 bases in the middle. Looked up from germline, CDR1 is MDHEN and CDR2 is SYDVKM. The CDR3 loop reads CASSLGGASYNEQFF. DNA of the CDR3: TGTGCCAGCAGTTTGGGGGGGGCATCCTACAATGAGCAGTTCTTC.

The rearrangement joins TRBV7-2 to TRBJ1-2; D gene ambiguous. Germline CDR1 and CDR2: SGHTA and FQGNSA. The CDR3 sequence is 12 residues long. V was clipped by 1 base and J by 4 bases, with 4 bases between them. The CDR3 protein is CASSLDSYGYTF. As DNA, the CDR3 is TGTGCCAGCAGCTTAGATAGCTATGGCTACACCTTC.

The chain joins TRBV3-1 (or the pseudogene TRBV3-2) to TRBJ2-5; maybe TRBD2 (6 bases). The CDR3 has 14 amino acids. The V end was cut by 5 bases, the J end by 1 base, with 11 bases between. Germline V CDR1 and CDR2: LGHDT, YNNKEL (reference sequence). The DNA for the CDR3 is TGTGCCAGCAGCGAGAGGGGACTCCAAGAGACCCAGTACTTC. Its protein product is CASSERGLQETQYF.